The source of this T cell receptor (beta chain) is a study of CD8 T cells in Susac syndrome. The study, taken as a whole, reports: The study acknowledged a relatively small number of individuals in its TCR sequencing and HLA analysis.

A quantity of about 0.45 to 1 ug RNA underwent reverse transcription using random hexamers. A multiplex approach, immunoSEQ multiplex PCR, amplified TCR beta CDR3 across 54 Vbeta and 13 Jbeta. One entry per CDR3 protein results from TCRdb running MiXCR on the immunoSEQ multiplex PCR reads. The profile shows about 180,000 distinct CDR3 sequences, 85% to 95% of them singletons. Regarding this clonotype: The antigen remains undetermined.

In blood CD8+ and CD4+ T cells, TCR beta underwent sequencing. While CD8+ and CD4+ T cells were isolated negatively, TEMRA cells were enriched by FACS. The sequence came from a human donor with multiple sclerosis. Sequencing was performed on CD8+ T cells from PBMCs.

The CDR3 is CASSQDRLGLIETQYF. CDR3 nucleotide sequence: TGTGCCAGCAGCCAAGATAGGCTAGGACTAATTGAGACCCAGTACTTC. The chain uses TRBV3-1 and TRBJ2-5; TRBD2 is a possible D gene (6 bases). The germline CDR1 and CDR2 sequences are LGHDT and YNNKEL (reference sequence). Deletions cut 0 bases from V and 5 bases from J, with 16 bases between. The CDR3 is made up of 16 amino acids.